The clone carrying this T cell receptor beta chain showed up just a few times. Its antigen remains unidentified. These data are taken from a study of T cells in Graves' hyperthyroidism and ophthalmopathy. Overall study results and limits: Model output signaled ophthalmopathy a median around 6.9 months ahead of onset.

From RNA transcripts, TCR beta CDR3 regions were amplified. The HTBI primer set drove a first-round RT-PCR of the TCR CDR3. TCRdb ran MiXCR on the multiplex PCR reads and lists one entry per CDR3 protein. The sample lists fewer than 900,000 distinct CDR3 sequences, roughly 20% occurring once. These patients, aged 18 to 65, had recently diagnosed hyperthyroidism lasting under 2 months. Trimming pared 3 bases from V and 4 bases from J, leaving 7 bases between. The CDR3 has 13 residues. CDR1 is KGHSH and CDR2 is LQKENI in the germline V gene. This sequence originates from a woman in her forties or fifties with Graves' hyperthyroidism that later progressed to Graves' ophthalmopathy. Sequenced input: blood. The J gene is TRBJ1-3, the V gene TRBV18; no definite D call. The CDR3 is CASSPATGNTIYF. DNA for the CDR3: TGTGCCAGCTCACCGGCTACCGGAAACACCATATATTTT.